This TCR beta chain was found in a study of blood T cell repertoires in COVID-19. Original methodology: Reference gene primer amplification in the assay estimated nucleated cell counts. The method was immunoSEQ multiplex PCR; TCRdb's version includes in-frame clones alone and lacks a portion of them. That table gives V, J and clone size, and the DNA gave D and trimming. Of fewer than 60,000 clones listed, roughly four fifths were seen once; the top ten hold more than 20%. With V trimmed by 10 bases and J by 4 bases, 12 bases remained unmatched. Germline V lookup: CDR1 MNHEY, CDR2 SMNVEV (reference sequence). The CDR3 runs 14 residues.

This receptor was obtained from a woman older than 75 with COVID-19, enrolled during active disease. Sequenced: peripheral blood. The gene calls are TRBV27 and TRBJ2-7; 8 bases agree with TRBD1. The CDR3 loop is CANLGQGGLYEQYF. The CDR3 DNA reads as TGTGCCAACCTAGGACAGGGTGGACTTTACGAGCAGTACTTC.